This note documents a single TCR beta chain sequence. The antigen is undetermined. TCRdb re-called the 5' RACE reads with MiXCR, one entry per CDR3 protein. The sample lists a few hundred thousand distinct CDR3 sequences, approximately 20% occurring once. The source of the sample is a study of CD8 T cells in ankylosing spondylitis. General study findings and limits: A TCR beta motif of several highly homologous variants appeared characteristic of ankylosing spondylitis blood.

Trimming cost V 4 bases and J 4 bases, with 7 bases left between them. Germline V lookup: CDR1 SGHDN, CDR2 FVKESK. CDR3 length: 13 amino acids. The sequenced material came from blood, either unsorted or a sorted T cell fraction (not recorded which). This sequence was found in a male donor with ankylosing spondylitis. This chain connects TRBV14 to TRBJ1-4; D unresolved. Here the CDR3 reads CASSRYGNEKLFF. The CDR3 bases are TGTGCCAGCAGCCGATATGGTAATGAAAAACTGTTTTTT.